This T cell receptor beta chain was sequenced for a study of quantifying T cell responses using KT2 cells. At the level of the study: TCR alpha and beta constant-region primers primed reverse transcription of RNA. The T4 ligation step was estimated to exceed 8.5% efficiency under optimum conditions.

KT2, a clone with a known TCR, was spiked into unfractionated PBMC. A range of KT2-to-PBMC ratios was made using fixed PBMC numbers. Study-level results: Input KT2 cell number predicted KT2 alpha and beta sequence counts linearly over several orders of magnitude.

The CDR3 contains 14 residues. Germline assignment: CDR1 KGHSH and CDR2 LQKENI. V gave up 3 bases and J gave up 10 bases; unmatched junction bases: 3. The cDNA 3' end received a ligated oligonucleotide with a UMI. An equimolar mix of RC1.1 and RC1.2 primed the beta chain across TRBC1 and TRBC2. TCRdb analysed the UMI-ligation and nested PCR reads with MiXCR anew, one entry per CDR3 protein. The table lists tens of thousands of distinct CDR3 sequences, 7.3% of them singletons. This clonotype was picked up many times. Its target is not known. The sequencing sample was made of PBMCs spiked with cells of the T cell clone KT2. The TCR originated in a human donor. V is TRBV18 and J is TRBJ1-6; 10 bases map to TRBD1. The CDR3 is CASSPGTGASPLHF. CDR3 DNA sequence: TGTGCCAGCTCACCGGGGACAGGGGCCTCACCCCTCCACTTT.